This TCR beta chain was sequenced for a study of post-analysis software for immune sequencing data. Overall study context: The patients showed relapsing-remitting, secondary progressive and progressive-relapsing multiple sclerosis courses. Study outcomes and limitations: Five or six TRBV segments were significantly more frequent in patients than in controls. TRBV5-6, TRBV5-1 and TRBV20-1 were among these segments. Controls had significantly higher normalized Chao1 diversity than multiple sclerosis patients. F measure showed strong co-clustering of same-batch samples.

TCR beta libraries were prepared from cDNA with unique molecular identifiers. When about 1 to 11 million T cells were used, they gave about 540,000 cDNA molecules. TCRdb reprocessed the PCR reads with MiXCR, giving one entry per CDR3 protein. The sample includes hundreds of thousands of distinct CDR3 sequences, 30% to 45% of them seen just once. V lost 6 bases to trimming and J lost 3 bases, with 12 bases between them. CDR3 length: 14 residues. With respect to this clonotype: The antigen remains unidentified.

The V gene is TRBV12-3 or TRBV12-4, the J gene TRBJ1-5, with D unclear. Sequencing was done on a sample of blood. The receptor was derived from a girl aged 10 to 17 with multiple sclerosis. The CDR3 DNA sequence: TGTGCCAGCAGAAAAGGTCCGGTCAATCAGCCCCAGCATTTT. Its protein is CASRKGPVNQPQHF.